These 4 T cell receptor beta chains originate from one sample sequenced in a study of radiotherapy plus CTLA-4 blockade in lung cancer. Repertoires were generated with immunoSEQ multiplex PCR, while TCRdb's copy carries only in-frame clones and drops some. The sample holds 50,000 to 70,000 clones; approximately 84% are singletons and the top ten take 6.1%. This specimen consisted of peripheral blood, obtained from a patient treated with radiotherapy plus ipilimumab. The receptors here all came from a human donor with non-small cell lung cancer whose response to radiotherapy plus ipilimumab could not be evaluated.

This chain uses TRBV27 with TRBJ2-7, with a weak D call TRBD1 (5 bases). Trimming shortened V by 2 bases and J by 7 bases, and 15 bases separated the two germline ends. This CDR3 spans 14 amino acids. The germline V gene encodes CDR1 MNHEY and CDR2 SMNVEV (reference sequence). CDR3 region: CASSLGAAMGEQYF. In DNA form, the CDR3 reads TGTGCCAGCAGTTTAGGGGCAGCGATGGGGGAGCAGTACTTC.

This sequence joins TRBV5-1 and TRBJ2-5; D perhaps matches TRBD2 (6 bases). Germline CDR1 is SGHRS and CDR2 is YFSETQ. The CDR3 spans 14 residues. V was cut by 4 bases and J by 3 bases, with 13 bases left in between. The CDR3 here is CASSLEGRKETQYF. The CDR3 bases are TGCGCCAGCAGCCTGGAGGGGAGGAAAGAGACCCAGTACTTC.

This rearrangement joins TRBV5-1 to TRBJ2-3; D remains ambiguous. Trimming pared 0 bases from V and 3 bases from J, leaving 2 bases between. Per the germline V gene, CDR1 is SGHRS and CDR2 is YFSETQ. The CDR3 is 12 amino acids. Written as DNA, the CDR3 is TGCGCCAGCAGCTTGGCGACAGATACGCAGTATTTT. It translates to CASSLATDTQYF.

V and J are TRBV5-1 and TRBJ2-2; 8 bases line up with TRBD2. Germline-derived CDR1 and CDR2 are SGHRS and YFSETQ. V lost 4 bases, J lost 8 bases, and 10 bases stayed unmatched. This CDR3 is 15 amino acids long. The CDR3 here is CASSPSPGGGGELFF. The CDR3 bases are TGCGCCAGCAGCCCCAGCCCGGGAGGGGGTGGGGAGCTGTTTTTT.